This section outlines one T cell receptor beta chain sequence together with its context. Its antigen is still unknown. This record belongs to a study of pediatric ulcerative colitis. Looking at the study overall: Most patients had pancolitis, and two had left-sided colitis. General observations from the study: Substantially fewer templates came from a couple of patients' blood samples.

The survey-level immunoSEQ assay was used. Generated by immunoSEQ multiplex PCR, the TCRdb table keeps only in-frame clones and is missing some. This sample yields 60,000 to 75,000 clones, of which 75% to 85% are seen a single time; 4% to 6.5% belongs to the top ten. Sequenced sample: blood. This TCR came from a boy younger than 18 with moderate ulcerative colitis.

The CDR3 DNA reads TGTGCCAGCAGCTCCCAGGGGGTAATCTATGGCTACACCTTC. This gives the protein CASSSQGVIYGYTF. V is TRBV5-8 and J is TRBJ1-2; 7 bases are a match to TRBD1. V shed 3 bases and J 4 bases; nucleotides not matched to a gene: 6. This CDR3 region has 14 residues. Germline V gene sequence: CDR1 SGHTS, CDR2 YDEGEE.